This T cell receptor (beta chain) was identified in a study of graft-versus-host responses after intestinal transplantation. Study-wide background: Anti-thymocyte globulin induction, then tacrolimus and steroids for about three years, went to all recipients.

Germline CDR1 reads SQVTM; CDR2 reads ANQGSEA. This CDR3 is built from 14 residues. The J segment lost 0 bases and the V segment lost 7 bases, leaving 3 bases of the junction unmatched. Produced via immunoSEQ multiplex PCR; TCRdb's table is partial and in-frame only. This table has some 90,000 clones, roughly 88% appearing once. A few counts support this clone. As yet, its antigen is unknown. V usage is TRBV29-1 and J usage is TRBJ2-2; TRBD1 aligns across 9 bases. The material sequenced was unstimulated CD4+ T cells sorted from spleen or lymph node cells, taken before intestinal transplant. This sequence originates from a human donor who received an intestinal transplant. The CDR3 DNA reads TGCAGCGCCACAGGGGGCGCGAACACCGGGGAGCTGTTTTTT. It codes for CSATGGANTGELFF.